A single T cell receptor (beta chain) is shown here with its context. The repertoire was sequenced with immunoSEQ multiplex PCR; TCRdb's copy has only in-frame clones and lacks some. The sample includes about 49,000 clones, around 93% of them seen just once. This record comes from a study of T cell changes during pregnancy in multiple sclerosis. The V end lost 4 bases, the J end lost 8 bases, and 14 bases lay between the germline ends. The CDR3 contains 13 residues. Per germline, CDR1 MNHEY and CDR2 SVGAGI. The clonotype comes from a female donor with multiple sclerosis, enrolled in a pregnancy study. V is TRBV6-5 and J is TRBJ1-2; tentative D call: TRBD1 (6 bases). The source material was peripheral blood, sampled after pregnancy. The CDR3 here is CASSSGGGRGYTF. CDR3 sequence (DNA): TGTGCCAGCAGTTCTGGGGGGGGGCGAGGCTACACCTTC.